The 25 T cell receptor beta chains below all came from one sample that was sequenced in a study of blood T cells in healthy people across ages. A second PCR, run for roughly 6 to 11 cycles, used a sample-barcoded 5' primer plus a J-beta primer mix. TCRdb reprocessed the 5' RACE reads with MiXCR, giving one entry per CDR3 protein. This table holds 850,000 to 1,100,000 distinct CDR3 sequences, around two fifths found once. Material for sequencing was blood. Receptors originate from a man aged 18 to 35 in good health.

This clonotype has a handful of counts. The chain recombines TRBV6-1 with TRBJ2-1; 11 bases line up with TRBD1. The ends lost 5 bases at V and 0 bases at J; junction bases unmatched: 6. The germline gives CDR1 MNHNS, CDR2 SASEGT. The CDR3 consists of 17 residues. Here the CDR3 reads CASSKGQGASSYNEQFF. The CDR3 nucleotides are TGTGCCAGCAGTAAAGGACAGGGGGCGAGCTCCTACAATGAGCAGTTCTTC.

Only a few counts were recorded for this clonotype. The J gene is TRBJ2-3, the V gene TRBV2; perhaps TRBD2 as D (6 bases). With 11 bases removed from V and 0 bases from J, the gap between germline ends came to 15 bases. CDR1 is SNHLY and CDR2 is FYNNEI in the germline V gene. This CDR3 has 14 amino acids. The DNA of the CDR3 is TGTGCCCGCCGGGAGTATTCTAGCACAGATACGCAGTATTTT. This translates into CARREYSSTDTQYF.

This clonotype was seen repeatedly, ten times or more. This chain joins TRBV5-5 and TRBJ2-1; D unresolved. V lost 4 bases and J lost 5, with 4 bases in between. The CDR3 totals 11 residues. The germline CDR1 and CDR2 sequences are SGHKS and YYEKEE (reference sequence). The CDR3 here is CASSTDNEQFF. The CDR3 nucleotides are TGTGCCAGCAGCACAGACAATGAGCAGTTCTTC.

CDR3 in DNA: TGTGCCAGCAGCCCCAGCGGTGGGCCAGTCTCCTACAATGAGCAGTTCTTC. As protein: CASSPSGGPVSYNEQFF. The genes are TRBV7-2 and TRBJ2-1, with D maybe TRBD2 (5 bases). V lost 5 bases, J lost 0 bases, and 17 bases lay in between. The CDR3 runs to 17 residues. Per germline, CDR1 SGHTA and CDR2 FQGNSA.

This chain joins TRBV10-3 and TRBJ2-3, with 9 positions matching TRBD2. With V trimmed by 3 bases and J by 1 base, 2 bases remained unmatched. From germline, CDR1 is ENHRY and CDR2 SYGVKD. The CDR3 totals 15 residues. The DNA of the CDR3 is TGTGCCATCAGTGACGGCGGGGGGGGCACAGATACGCAGTATTTT. Translating it yields CAISDGGGGTDTQYF.

J is TRBJ2-1 and V is TRBV19; TRBD1 matches 7 bases. Losses at the gene ends were 8 bases for V and 7 bases for J; bases not matched to a gene: 8. The CDR3 consists of 13 residues. Germline V gene sequence: CDR1 LNHDA, CDR2 SQIVND (reference sequence). This chain's CDR3 is CASSGTAMNEQFF. In DNA, the CDR3 is TGTGCCAGTTCTGGGACAGCGATGAATGAGCAGTTCTTC.

This clonotype was seen more than once but under ten times. V gene TRBV6-2 or TRBV6-3 combines with J gene TRBJ2-3; TRBD1 matches 9 bases. This CDR3 is built from 17 residues. Losses at the gene ends were 2 bases for V and 2 bases for J; bases not matched to a gene: 8. Germline CDR1 MNHEY, CDR2 SVGEGT. CDR3 protein: CASSYPTGGINTDTQYF. CDR3 DNA: TGTGCCAGCAGTTACCCGACAGGGGGGATTAACACAGATACGCAGTATTTT.

In DNA form, the CDR3 reads TGTGCCAGCAGCGCCATAAGCGAGGGCGCAGAGGACGGCTACACCTTC. Protein: CASSAISEGAEDGYTF. The V call is TRBV21-1, the J call TRBJ1-2; the D call TRBD1 from the table was never checked on the DNA. TRBV21-1 is classified as a pseudogene. This CDR3 is built from 16 residues.

V gene TRBV20-1 combines with J gene TRBJ1-5, with unresolved D. Per the germline V gene, CDR1 is DFQATT and CDR2 is SNEGSKA (reference sequence). Between the trimmed V and J ends, which lost 3 bases and 4 bases, there was a span of 10 bases. The CDR3 covers 13 residues. CDR3 in DNA: TGCAGTGCTAGGGATAGCCAGAATCAGCCCCAGCATTTT. Protein product: CSARDSQNQPQHF.

The chain is built from TRBV27 and TRBJ1-5; D ambiguous. The CDR3 spans 13 residues. CDR1 is MNHEY and CDR2 is SMNVEV in the germline V gene (reference sequence). V lost 5 bases, J lost 2 bases, and 7 bases lay in between. The CDR3 DNA follows: TGTGCCAGCAGTGAGTACGGCAATCAGCCCCAGCATTTT. It translates to CASSEYGNQPQHF.

This chain joins TRBV20-1 and TRBJ1-6, with 9 nucleotides matching TRBD1. The junction had 6 bases not matched to a gene; V was cut back by 5 bases and J by 7 bases. This CDR3 comprises 14 residues. Germline loops: CDR1 DFQATT, CDR2 SNEGSKA (reference sequence). CDR3 nucleotides: TGCAGTGCTGGGGCCGGGACAGGGAATTCACCCCTCCACTTT. Amino acid sequence: CSAGAGTGNSPLHF.

This clonotype was picked up a small number of times. Compared with germline, one end of the junction differs, possibly owing to a read error. The rearrangement uses TRBV13 and TRBJ2-6; D is uncertain. This CDR3 is 16 amino acids long. Germline CDR1 is PRHDT and CDR2 is FYEKMQ (reference sequence). This CDR3 reads CASSLGMHTGANVLTF. The CDR3 coding sequence is TGTGCCAGCAGTTTAGGCATGCATACTGGGGCCAACGTCCTGACTTTC. The full variable domain, in which reference TRBV13 and TRBJ2-6 provide the parts outside the CDR3, is AAGVIQSPRHLIKEKRETATLKCYPIPRHDTVYWYQQGPGQDPQFLISFYEKMQSDKGSIPDRFSAQQFSDYHSELNMSSLELGDSALYFCASSLGMHTGANVLTFGAGSRLTVL.

This clonotype has more than one count but fewer than ten. This chain uses TRBV6-2 or TRBV6-3 with TRBJ2-3, with 7 bases matching TRBD1. CDR3 length equals 16 residues. J was trimmed by 2 bases and V by 6 bases; bases with no gene match: 11. Germline assignment: CDR1 MNHEY and CDR2 SVGEGT. The CDR3 DNA reads as TGTGCCAGCAGGGCCTCCGGGACAGATCACACAGATACGCAGTATTTT. It is translated as CASRASGTDHTDTQYF.

The genes are TRBV5-1 and TRBJ2-2; either TRBD1 or TRBD2 may supply D (6 bases each). This CDR3 comprises 16 residues. Germline V lookup: CDR1 SGHRS, CDR2 YFSETQ. V lost 2 bases and J lost 0, with 11 bases in between. CDR3: CASSFEGGANTGELFF. The CDR3 DNA reads as TGCGCCAGCAGCTTCGAGGGGGGTGCGAACACCGGGGAGCTGTTTTTT.

The sample holds one count of this clonotype. The chain carries TRBV30 and TRBJ2-5; TRBD2 agrees at 10 bases. Germline V lookup: CDR1 GTSNPN, CDR2 SVGIG (reference sequence). The CDR3 is 13 amino acids. J lost 1 base, V lost 5 bases, and 1 base had no gene match. The DNA for the CDR3 is TGTGCCTGGGGACTAGCGGTCCAAGAGACCCAGTACTTC. Protein product: CAWGLAVQETQYF.

V is TRBV3-1 and J is TRBJ2-1; no clear D. CDR3 length: 14 residues. The germline CDR1 and CDR2 sequences are LGHDT and YNNKEL (reference sequence). With 4 bases removed from V and 4 bases from J, the gap between germline ends came to 11 bases. The CDR3 DNA reads as TGTGCCAGCAGCCCGGACGGATATTACAATGAGCAGTTCTTC. It encodes CASSPDGYYNEQFF.

This chain joins TRBV12-5 and TRBJ2-5; perhaps TRBD1 as D (5 bases). Germline V lookup: CDR1 LGHNT, CDR2 FRNRAP. V dropped 0 bases and J dropped 5 bases, with 13 bases sitting between them. CDR3 length equals 15 residues. The CDR3 coding sequence is TGTGCTAGTGGTTTGGTACGACAGCGTGGGGAGACCCAGTACTTC. Protein product: CASGLVRQRGETQYF.

The chain carries TRBV28 and TRBJ1-1; D gene unclear. CDR1 and CDR2 from the germline V gene are MDHEN and SYDVKM. The CDR3 totals 13 residues. Trimming pared 6 bases from V and 5 bases from J, leaving 13 bases between. In DNA, the CDR3 is TGTGCCAGCAGAGTATCGAGGCTAACTGAAGCTTTCTTT. This sequence encodes CASRVSRLTEAFF.

The chain is built from TRBV4-2 and TRBJ1-3; TRBD1 agrees at 10 bases. This CDR3 has 16 residues. J lost 3 bases, V lost 2 bases, and 4 bases had no gene match. The V gene's germline CDR1 is LGHNA and CDR2 YNFKEQ. CDR3 in amino acids: CASSQNRDRGGNTIYF. CDR3 coding DNA: TGTGCCAGCAGCCAAAACCGGGACAGGGGTGGAAACACCATATATTTT.

J is TRBJ2-3 and V is TRBV24-1; 8 nucleotides agree with TRBD2. Germline V gene sequence: CDR1 KGHDR, CDR2 SFDVKD. V gave up 7 bases and J gave up 0 bases; unmatched junction bases: 2. There are 14 residues in the CDR3. The CDR3 DNA is TGTGCCACCAGGGCTAGCGGGAGCACAGATACGCAGTATTTT. Translated, it gives CATRASGSTDTQYF.

V and J are TRBV20-1 and TRBJ1-2; 8 bases are shared with TRBD1. The CDR3 is 18 amino acids. V dropped 5 bases and J dropped 2; count of bases not matched to a gene: 19. CDR1 DFQATT and CDR2 SNEGSKA come from the germline V gene (reference sequence). The CDR3 reads CSARQPGTGLQLNYGYTF. CDR3 coding DNA: TGCAGTGCTCGACAACCCGGGACAGGCCTACAATTGAACTATGGCTACACCTTC.

The table lists this clonotype with a few counts. V gene TRBV20-1 combines with J gene TRBJ1-2, with D possibly matching TRBD1 (5 bases). This CDR3 comprises 14 residues. CDR1 and CDR2 from the germline V gene are DFQATT and SNEGSKA (reference sequence). The germline V and J ends were trimmed by 3 bases and 3 bases, with 14 bases remaining between them. CDR3 coding DNA: TGCAGTGCTAGTTATGGGGGTATTGACTATGGCTACACCTTC. Translation gives CSASYGGIDYGYTF.

This clonotype was seen more than once but under ten times. This chain uses TRBV14 with TRBJ2-1; the D gene could be TRBD1 or TRBD2 (5 bases each). This CDR3 has 12 amino acids. V was trimmed by 5 bases and J by 9 bases, leaving 11 bases between them. Germline V lookup: CDR1 SGHDN, CDR2 FVKESK. CDR3: CASSAGATEQFF. The CDR3 coding sequence is TGTGCCAGCAGCGCCGGGGCGACTGAGCAGTTCTTC.

The chain couples TRBV2 to TRBJ2-1, with 11 positions matching TRBD2. The CDR3 covers 14 residues. Per germline, CDR1 SNHLY and CDR2 FYNNEI. V lost 10 bases and J lost 6; bases outside the gene matches: 8. The CDR3: CATVTSGGPNEQFF. The CDR3 coding sequence is TGTGCCACCGTTACTAGCGGGGGCCCCAATGAGCAGTTCTTC.

Here the CDR3 reads CASSLVVPVDGYTF. Written as DNA, the CDR3 is TGTGCCAGCAGCTTAGTGGTACCTGTGGATGGCTACACCTTC. V usage is TRBV7-9 and J usage is TRBJ1-2; no definite D call. The V end was cut by 1 base, the J end by 6 bases, with 12 bases between. This CDR3 is built from 14 residues. Germline CDR1 SEHNR, CDR2 FQNEAQ (reference sequence).